The 29 T cell receptor beta chains below were found in one sample sequenced in a study of T cell clonotyping in hematopoietic cell transplantation. TCRdb's copy holds only in-frame clones and misses some; the assay was immunoSEQ multiplex PCR. This sample yields 5,200 or so clones, of which under 90% are seen a single time; about 25% belongs to the top ten. The source material was peripheral blood mononuclear cells, sampled 100 days after allogeneic stem cell transplant. These receptors were obtained from a male patient aged 70 to 80 who had an allogeneic stem cell transplant from an unrelated donor, so T cells may come from the graft donor. Some clones in this sample may be carry-over from other donors' samples.

This chain uses TRBV2 with TRBJ2-1; 7 bases fit TRBD2. Germline lookup yields CDR1 SNHLY and CDR2 FYNNEI. The J segment lost 5 bases and the V segment lost 7 bases, leaving 11 bases of the junction unmatched. The CDR3 runs to 15 residues. The CDR3 spells CASTRGGRQNNEQFF. The CDR3 region has the DNA TGTGCCAGCACCAGAGGCGGGAGACAGAACAATGAGCAGTTCTTC.

The V call is TRBV6-4, the J call TRBJ1-4, with D uncertain. V lost 2 bases and J lost 1, with 8 bases in between. This CDR3 has 15 amino acids. The germline V gene encodes CDR1 MRHNA and CDR2 SNTAGT. The CDR3 here is CASSDHAGTNEKLFF. DNA of the CDR3: TGTGCCAGCAGTGACCACGCGGGAACTAATGAAAAACTGTTTTTT.

This sequence joins TRBV19 and TRBJ2-7, with TRBD1 matching 8 bases. Germline V gene sequence: CDR1 LNHDA, CDR2 SQIVND (reference sequence). This CDR3 contains 15 residues. With 4 bases clipped from V and 2 bases from J, the junction kept 7 bases outside the gene matches. The CDR3 loop is CASSKTGQGAYEQYF. Written as DNA, the CDR3 is TGTGCCAGTAGTAAAACCGGACAGGGAGCCTACGAGCAGTACTTC.

CDR3 DNA: TGTGCCAGCAGCTCTGTGCAAATTTATGGCTACACCTTC. It codes for CASSSVQIYGYTF. The chain links TRBV5-6 to TRBJ1-2; no clear D gene. V gave up 3 bases and J gave up 5 bases, with 11 bases separating them. Germline-derived CDR1 and CDR2 are SGHDT and YYEEEE. This CDR3 comprises 13 residues.

This chain connects TRBV6-5 to TRBJ1-5, with a weak D call TRBD1 (5 bases). Trimming took 6 bases from V and 7 from J, leaving 10 bases between them. In germline, CDR1 is MNHEY, CDR2 SVGAGI. This CDR3 comprises 12 residues. CDR3 amino acids: CASRQEGQPQHF. CDR3 nucleotide sequence: TGTGCCAGCAGACAGGAGGGGCAGCCCCAGCATTTT.

The chain recombines TRBV19 with TRBJ1-4; D is unresolved. Trimming cost V 5 bases and J 5 bases, with 15 bases left between them. The CDR3 extends over 15 amino acids. The germline gives CDR1 LNHDA, CDR2 SQIVND (reference sequence). CDR3 coding DNA: TGTGCCAGTAGTCCCCGACACTCTCCCAATGAAAAACTGTTTTTT. Protein product: CASSPRHSPNEKLFF.

The chain joins TRBV5-1 to TRBJ2-5, with TRBD1 matching 7 bases. Looked up from germline, CDR1 is SGHRS and CDR2 is YFSETQ. V lost 1 base to trimming and J lost 6 bases; unmatched junction nucleotides: 6. This CDR3 is 14 amino acids long. The CDR3 sequence is CASSLNLQGKTQYF. The CDR3 DNA sequence: TGCGCCAGCAGCTTGAACTTACAGGGGAAGACCCAGTACTTC.

The chain uses TRBV5-1 and TRBJ2-7, with D perhaps TRBD2 (6 bases). The V end lost 2 bases, the J end lost 6 bases, and 12 bases lay between the germline ends. Germline V gene lookup returns CDR1 SGHRS and CDR2 YFSETQ. This CDR3 is 13 amino acids long. The CDR3 loop reads CASSLAGRSEQYF. DNA of the CDR3: TGCGCCAGCAGCTTAGCGGGTAGGTCCGAGCAGTACTTC. The whole variable domain, remainder taken from reference TRBV5-1 and TRBJ2-7, is KAGVTQTPRYLIKTRGQQVTLSCSPISGHRSVSWYQQTPGQGLQFLFEYFSETQRNKGNFPGRFSGRQFSNSRSEMNVSTLELGDSALYLCASSLAGRSEQYFGPGTRLTVT.

There are a few counts of this clone. J is TRBJ1-1 and V is TRBV27, with unresolved D. The CDR3 spans 12 residues. Trimming removed 8 bases at V and 5 bases at J, with 12 bases between. Germline assignment: CDR1 MNHEY and CDR2 SMNVEV (reference sequence). CDR3 in DNA: TGTGCCAGCGCCGGGTGGGGTACTGAAGCTTTCTTT. Translating it yields CASAGWGTEAFF.

The chain links TRBV19 to TRBJ2-7, with D hard to call. Germline V CDR1 and CDR2: LNHDA, SQIVND (reference sequence). The CDR3 is 14 residues long. Trimming shortened V by 1 base and J by 1 base, and 8 bases separated the two germline ends. The CDR3 DNA reads TGTGCCAGTAGTATAGCAGCAGAGTCCTACGAGCAGTACTTC. Residues: CASSIAAESYEQYF.

This sequence joins TRBV7-8 and TRBJ2-3; a weak D match, TRBD2 (6 bases). Germline CDR1 SGHVS, CDR2 FQNEAQ. Trimming took off 5 bases at V and 1 base at J, with 19 bases between the two ends. This CDR3 is built from 17 residues. The CDR3 loop reads CASSPVRGTRRTDTQYF. The CDR3 DNA is TGTGCCAGCAGCCCCGTCCGTGGGACTCGTCGCACAGATACGCAGTATTTT. Full variable domain (missing parts from reference TRBV7-8 and TRBJ2-3): GAGVSQSPRYKVAKRGQDVALRCDPISGHVSLFWYQQALGQGPEFLTYFQNEAQLDKSGLPSDRFFAERPEGSVSTLKIQRTQQEDSAVYLCASSPVRGTRRTDTQYFGPGTRLTVL.

This chain connects TRBV29-1 to TRBJ1-5; D is perhaps TRBD1 (5 bases). The germline gives CDR1 SQVTM, CDR2 ANQGSEA. The CDR3 runs to 13 residues. The V end lost 1 base, the J end lost 10 bases, and 14 bases lay between the germline ends. The CDR3 DNA reads TGCAGCGTTGAAGGTGGCCAGGGAGGCCCCCAGCATTTT. Encoded protein: CSVEGGQGGPQHF.

This clone was observed a single time. The rearrangement links TRBV6-5 to TRBJ2-2; 8 bases match TRBD2. Germline trimming cut 2 bases from V and 9 bases from J; bases unmatched to any gene: 5. Germline values: CDR1 MNHEY, CDR2 SVGAGI. The CDR3 extends over 14 amino acids. CDR3 sequence reads: CASSYSGSSRELFF. DNA of the CDR3: TGTGCCAGCAGTTACAGCGGGAGTTCTAGGGAGCTGTTTTTT.

The chain combines TRBV5-1 with TRBJ1-4; 7 bases agree with TRBD1. The germline CDR1 and CDR2 sequences are SGHRS and YFSETQ. The CDR3 is made up of 13 amino acids. The ends lost 7 bases at V and 7 bases at J; junction bases unmatched: 7. The CDR3 nucleotides are TGCGCCAGCGGGTCCGCAGGGGGTGAAAAACTGTTTTTT. Its translation is CASGSAGGEKLFF.

The chain links TRBV29-1 to TRBJ1-4; TRBD1 is a possible D gene (6 bases). CDR3 size: 16 residues. V gave up 4 bases and J gave up 7 bases, with 22 bases separating them. Germline CDR1 is SQVTM and CDR2 is ANQGSEA. The CDR3: CSVGGLGGGRSEKLFF. CDR3 sequence (DNA): TGCAGCGTTGGGGGACTGGGGGGCGGAAGGAGTGAAAAACTGTTTTTT.

By frequency in the sample, this clone is large. The chain joins TRBV19 to TRBJ2-7; 9 bases agree with TRBD2. V gave up 5 bases and J gave up 5 bases; unmatched junction bases: 4. The CDR3 length is 13 residues. Germline CDR1 reads LNHDA; CDR2 reads SQIVND (reference sequence). CDR3 nucleotide sequence: TGTGCCAGTAGTTTGATAGCGGGAGACGAGCAGTACTTC. Translating gives CASSLIAGDEQYF.

This clone was seen only a few times. This rearrangement joins TRBV5-6 to TRBJ1-2; D possibly corresponds to TRBD1 (5 bases). V was pared by 0 bases and J by 5 bases, with 8 bases between. The CDR3 length is 13 residues. Germline CDR1 and CDR2: SGHDT and YYEEEE. CDR3 bases: TGTGCCAGCAGCTTGGAGACAGAGTATGGCTACACCTTC. Its protein product is CASSLETEYGYTF.

This chain connects TRBV11-2 to TRBJ2-6; 7 bases match TRBD1. The V gene's germline CDR1 is SGHAT and CDR2 FQNNGV. Trimming took 4 bases from V and 0 from J; bases not matched to a gene: 3. This CDR3 is 16 amino acids long. CDR3 nucleotides: TGTGCCAGCAGCTCGGACAGGCACTCTGGGGCCAACGTCCTGACTTTC. Encoded protein: CASSSDRHSGANVLTF.

The rearrangement links TRBV19 to TRBJ2-3; D unresolved. V shed 4 bases and J shed 3 bases, with 23 bases lying between them. The CDR3 spans 18 residues. Looked up from germline, CDR1 is LNHDA and CDR2 is SQIVND (reference sequence). The CDR3 DNA is TGTGCCAGTAGTAACCCCGCCGGACGGATAATTGGGACAGATACGCAGTATTTT. This codes for CASSNPAGRIIGTDTQYF.

CDR3 nucleotide sequence: TGTGCCAGTAGTTTTCGACAGGGTGGCGGCTACACCTTC. Translating gives CASSFRQGGGYTF. V is TRBV19 and J is TRBJ1-2; 7 bases agree with TRBD1. The CDR3 contains 13 residues. Germline CDR1 and CDR2: LNHDA and SQIVND (reference sequence). The V segment lost 5 bases and the J segment 8 bases; nucleotides outside the gene matches: 8.

This sequence joins TRBV29-1 and TRBJ1-1, with D possibly matching TRBD1 (5 bases). The CDR3 consists of 13 residues. The V end was cut by 6 bases, the J end by 1 base, with 12 bases between. CDR1 is SQVTM, CDR2 ANQGSEA, per germline. The CDR3 sequence: CSVGPWQNTEAFF. The DNA for the CDR3 is TGCAGCGTGGGACCCTGGCAGAACACTGAAGCTTTCTTT.

The chain combines TRBV27 with TRBJ2-4; no clear D gene. Germline CDR1 and CDR2: MNHEY and SMNVEV (reference sequence). The CDR3 consists of 14 residues. The V end was cut by 8 bases, the J end by 0 bases, with 11 bases between. The CDR3 nucleotides read TGTGCCAGCCGGGCGCGGTTAGCCAAAAACATTCAGTACTTC. It translates to CASRARLAKNIQYF.

This chain links TRBV6-6 with TRBJ2-1; 8 positions agree with TRBD2. Per the germline V gene, CDR1 is MNHNY and CDR2 is SVGAGI (reference sequence). After removal of 8 bases from V and 5 bases from J, the junction contained 11 bases not matched to a gene. The CDR3 sequence is 15 residues long. Here the CDR3 reads CASGFALADNNEQFF. The CDR3 coding sequence is TGTGCCAGCGGGTTCGCACTAGCGGACAACAATGAGCAGTTCTTC.

The chain combines TRBV5-1 with TRBJ2-5; D remains ambiguous. V lost 2 bases and J lost 0, with 2 bases in between. This CDR3 spans 12 amino acids. Germline V gene sequence: CDR1 SGHRS, CDR2 YFSETQ. The CDR3 region has the DNA TGCGCCAGCAGCTTTGACCAAGAGACCCAGTACTTC. As protein: CASSFDQETQYF.

This chain joins TRBV2 and TRBJ1-1; D may be TRBD1 (5 bases). Germline CDR1 is SNHLY and CDR2 is FYNNEI. The V and J ends lost 5 bases and 4 bases respectively, with 17 bases between them. The CDR3 totals 15 residues. The CDR3 DNA reads TGTGCCAGCAGTAGTTTGTGGGGCCTTAGCACTGAAGCTTTCTTT. It encodes CASSSLWGLSTEAFF.

This chain links TRBV27 with TRBJ1-1; 8 bases fit TRBD1. The germline V gene encodes CDR1 MNHEY and CDR2 SMNVEV (reference sequence). The trim removed 5 bases at V and 3 bases at J, leaving 5 bases unmatched. The CDR3 contains 14 residues. The CDR3 is CASSTTGGHTEAFF. The CDR3 region has the DNA TGTGCCAGCAGTACCACAGGGGGGCACACTGAAGCTTTCTTT.

The chain recombines TRBV30 with TRBJ1-5; unclear D gene. V lost 5 bases, J lost 4 bases, and 15 bases lay in between. The CDR3 runs 14 residues. CDR1 and CDR2 (germline): GTSNPN, SVGIG (reference sequence). The CDR3 sequence: CAWAHGLVNQPQHF. The CDR3 coding sequence is TGTGCCTGGGCTCACGGGTTAGTGAATCAGCCCCAGCATTTT.

The V gene is TRBV2, the J gene TRBJ2-3; TRBD2 matches at 10 bases. In germline, CDR1 is SNHLY, CDR2 FYNNEI. The CDR3 is 16 amino acids. Trimming at V came to 7 bases and at J to 0 bases, leaving 7 bases not matched to a gene. The CDR3 nucleotides read TGTGCCAGCAAGGCTGGACTAGCGGAAAGCACAGATACGCAGTATTTT. It codes for CASKAGLAESTDTQYF.

CDR3 amino acids: CASSFDPAGLGTETQYF. In nucleotides, the CDR3 is TGTGCCAGCAGCTTCGACCCGGCGGGCCTGGGTACAGAGACCCAGTACTTC. V usage is TRBV13 and J usage is TRBJ2-5; weak D call: TRBD2 (5 bases). CDR1 is PRHDT and CDR2 is FYEKMQ in the germline V gene (reference sequence). The CDR3 length is 17 residues. V lost 3 bases to trimming and J lost 4 bases, with 21 bases between them.